Sequencing of this TCR beta chain was carried out in a study of T-cell memory formation after mild COVID-19. 5'RACE with constant-segment primers built TCRalpha and TCRbeta cDNA libraries with UMIs. TCRdb processed the 5' RACE reads anew with MiXCR; each CDR3 protein has one entry. The sample has about 190,000 distinct CDR3 sequences, about 18% seen once; the top ten hold 2.4%. Ten or more counts support this clonotype. The antigen remains unidentified. Germline CDR1 reads MNHEY; CDR2 reads SMNVEV (reference sequence). The V end was cut by 3 bases, the J end by 2 bases, with 13 bases between. The CDR3 is 15 residues long. Notes on the study in general: Contracting CD4+ clones lay largely in CM and EM, with CD8+ ones residing in EMRA.

The chain is built from TRBV27 and TRBJ1-1; tentative D call: TRBD1 (5 bases). The origin of this receptor is an adult woman who had mild COVID-19 (a few samples of this study predate the infection). Cell type and time point are not known. The material sequenced was PBMCs or a T cell subset sorted from them (not recorded which). CDR3 amino acids: CASSLQGALNTEAFF. The CDR3 DNA reads TGTGCCAGCAGTTTGCAAGGGGCTCTTAACACTGAAGCTTTCTTT.